Below, 27 T cell receptor beta chains from the same sample are listed, as sequenced in a study of blood T cell repertoires in COVID-19 (dated by TCRdb to about 2020). Libraries came from the immunoSEQ multiplex PCR assay. TCRdb took over this immuneACCESS table, retaining in-frame rearrangements with V and J assigned. Such tables are incomplete; in checked studies, under half of the missing clones stem from an unresolved V gene, and the remainder is unexplained. Recorded for this sample are around 200,000 clones; under 90% of them occurred a single time. In total, the top ten clones hold about 6% of the sample. The sequencing input was peripheral blood. These receptors all stem from a man older than 75 with acute or convalescent COVID-19.

This chain joins TRBV30 and TRBJ1-2; D not certain. Looked up from germline, CDR1 is GTSNPN and CDR2 is SVGIG (reference sequence). The CDR3 spans 13 residues. V was pared by 2 bases and J by 1 base, with 8 bases between. The CDR3 nucleotides read TGTGCCTGGAGTCCCGGGTATAACTATGGCTACACCTTC. Translation gives CAWSPGYNYGYTF.

This clone showed up just once. The germline gene is not matched at one end of the junction; a read error may be the cause. Other DNA sequences of this sample code for an identical CDR3. This chain links TRBV5-1 with TRBJ2-2; D gene ambiguous. This CDR3 has 15 residues. CDR1 is SGHRS and CDR2 is YFSETQ in the germline V gene. The CDR3, as DNA: TGCGCCAGCAGCTCCTCAAGTGGCGGCACCGGAGAGCTGTTTTTT. This encodes CASSSSSGGTGELFF.

The chain uses TRBV15 and TRBJ1-5; D remains unclear. Germline CDR1 reads LNHNV; CDR2 reads YYDKDF (reference sequence). With 0 bases removed from V and 6 bases from J, the gap between germline ends came to 9 bases. There are 14 residues in the CDR3. CDR3 bases: TGTGCCACCAGCAGAGATGGGGAGGGTCAGCCCCAGCATTTT. Translating it yields CATSRDGEGQPQHF.

The genes are TRBV30 and TRBJ2-2, with D perhaps matching TRBD2 (5 bases). Germline V gene sequence: CDR1 GTSNPN, CDR2 SVGIG (reference sequence). With 2 bases removed from V and 4 bases from J, the gap between germline ends came to 11 bases. This CDR3 is 14 amino acids long. The CDR3 nucleotides read TGTGCCTGGAGTCCGGGATGGGGCACCGGGGAGCTGTTTTTT. Residues: CAWSPGWGTGELFF.

The V call is TRBV2, the J call TRBJ2-2; 7 bases are shared with TRBD1. The CDR3 covers 15 residues. CDR1 and CDR2 (germline): SNHLY, FYNNEI. Trimming cost V 5 bases and J 4 bases; bases outside gene matches: 7. The CDR3 reads CASSTGQAGTGELFF. The DNA of the CDR3 is TGTGCCAGCAGTACTGGACAGGCGGGCACCGGGGAGCTGTTTTTT.

The chain employs TRBV19 and TRBJ1-4, with D possibly being TRBD1 (5 bases). Germline-derived CDR1 and CDR2 are LNHDA and SQIVND (reference sequence). This CDR3 has 14 residues. Deletions cut 6 bases from V and 0 bases from J, with 8 bases between. The CDR3 spells CASRPTATNEKLFF. DNA for the CDR3: TGTGCCAGTAGGCCGACAGCAACTAATGAAAAACTGTTTTTT.

The chain couples TRBV7-7 to TRBJ2-7; TRBD1 aligns across 9 bases. Germline V CDR1 and CDR2: SSHAT, FNYEAQ (reference sequence). The CDR3 loop spans 16 amino acids. CDR3 in DNA: TGTGCTAGCAGCTTACAGGGCCCGGGACAGGGAACCGAGCAGTACGTC. Its protein product is CASSLQGPGQGTEQYV.

The rearrangement joins TRBV2 to TRBJ1-5; D is undetermined. The germline gives CDR1 SNHLY, CDR2 FYNNEI. CDR3 size: 14 residues. V shed 6 bases and J shed 5 bases, with 14 bases lying between them. The CDR3, as DNA: TGTGCCAGCAGCCGCTCCCAACGGGATCAGCCCCAGCATTTT. It encodes CASSRSQRDQPQHF.

V and J are TRBV25-1 and TRBJ2-3, with D unclear. Germline values: CDR1 MGHDK, CDR2 SYGVNS. CDR3 length: 13 residues. With 3 bases removed from V and 0 bases from J, the gap between germline ends came to 4 bases. In DNA form, the CDR3 reads TGTGCCAGCAGTGAGCGGAGCACAGATACGCAGTATTTT. Its protein product is CASSERSTDTQYF.

J is TRBJ1-2 and V is TRBV3-1 (or the pseudogene TRBV3-2), with D tentatively TRBD1 (5 bases). This CDR3 is built from 14 residues. Trimming removed 7 bases from V and 4 bases from J, with 16 bases in between. Germline V gene sequence: CDR1 LGHDT, CDR2 YNNKEL (reference sequence). The DNA for the CDR3 is TGTGCCAGCACCCCCGGCGGGGGGAGCTATGGCTACACCTTC. Protein product: CASTPGGGSYGYTF.

The chain combines TRBV3-1 (or the pseudogene TRBV3-2) with TRBJ2-1; 8 bases map to TRBD2. The V and J ends lost 8 bases and 6 bases, in that order; junction bases with no gene match: 18. Per the germline V gene, CDR1 is LGHDT and CDR2 is YNNKEL (reference sequence). The CDR3 totals 17 residues. CDR3 amino acids: CASPGPDGGRTSNEQFF. The DNA for the CDR3 is TGTGCCAGCCCCGGCCCGGACGGCGGGAGGACCAGCAATGAGCAGTTCTTC.

This chain uses TRBV7-3 with TRBJ2-6; 8 bases map to TRBD1. Trimming removed 2 bases from V and 0 bases from J; junction bases left unmatched: 9. The CDR3 covers 19 residues. CDR1 is SGHTA and CDR2 is FQGTGA in the germline V gene. The CDR3 DNA reads as TGTGCCAGCAGCTTATTCCCCCCGGGACAGGACTCTGGGGCCAACGTCCTGACTTTC. Translation gives CASSLFPPGQDSGANVLTF. Filled out from reference TRBV7-3 and TRBJ2-6, the complete variable domain reads GAGVSQTPSNKVTEKGKYVELRCDPISGHTALYWYRQSLGQGPEFLIYFQGTGAADDSGLPNDRFFAVRPEGSVSTLKIQRTERGDSAVYLCASSLFPPGQDSGANVLTFGAGSRLTVL.

CDR3 nucleotides: TGTGCCATCGGGAGGACAGGGCAACAAGAGACCCAGTACTTC. Translating gives CAIGRTGQQETQYF. The V call is TRBV10-3, the J call TRBJ2-5, with 8 positions matching TRBD1. Germline V gene sequence: CDR1 ENHRY, CDR2 SYGVKD. The V segment lost 8 bases and the J segment 2 bases; nucleotides outside the gene matches: 7. This CDR3 has 14 residues.

This rearrangement joins TRBV6-5 to TRBJ1-1; D possibly corresponds to TRBD1 (5 bases). This CDR3 has 14 residues. The germline V and J ends were trimmed by 2 bases and 0 bases, with 7 bases remaining between them. CDR1 is MNHEY, CDR2 SVGAGI, per germline. For the CDR3, the DNA is TGTGCCAGCAGTTACGGCAGGGTGAACACTGAAGCTTTCTTT. As protein: CASSYGRVNTEAFF.

The chain has TRBV30 and TRBJ2-2; 9 positions match TRBD2. The CDR3 contains 15 residues. In germline, CDR1 is GTSNPN, CDR2 SVGIG (reference sequence). With 8 bases clipped from V and 4 bases from J, the junction kept 11 bases outside the gene matches. Here the CDR3 reads CARGGSGRPTGELFF. The CDR3 DNA reads TGTGCCCGCGGGGGTAGCGGGAGACCCACCGGGGAGCTGTTTTTT.

V is TRBV7-2 and J is TRBJ2-4, with D tentatively TRBD1 (7 bases). CDR3 length: 15 amino acids. The germline V and J ends were trimmed by 5 bases and 6 bases, with 17 bases remaining between them. In germline, CDR1 is SGHTA, CDR2 FQGNSA. In DNA form, the CDR3 reads TGTGCCAGCAGCCCGACCGGGACAGCGGGAAACATTCAGTACTTC. As protein: CASSPTGTAGNIQYF. The full variable domain, with the rest looked up from reference TRBV7-2 and TRBJ2-4, is GAGVSQSPSNKVTEKGKDVELRCDPISGHTALYWYRQSLGQGLEFLIYFQGNSAPDKSGLPSDRFSAERTGGSVSTLTIQRTQQEDSAVYLCASSPTGTAGNIQYFGAGTRLSVL.

The rearrangement joins TRBV18 to TRBJ2-6; perhaps TRBD1 as D (6 bases). CDR1 and CDR2 (germline): KGHSH, LQKENI. There are 15 residues in the CDR3. Deletions cut 4 bases from V and 0 bases from J, with 7 bases between. CDR3 in DNA: TGTGCCAGCTCACTAGGGGGCTCTGGGGCCAACGTCCTGACTTTC. Protein sequence: CASSLGGSGANVLTF. The full variable domain, in which reference TRBV18 and TRBJ2-6 provide the parts outside the CDR3, is NAGVMQNPRHLVRRRGQEARLRCSPMKGHSHVYWYRQLPEEGLKFMVYLQKENIIDESGMPKERFSAEFPKEGPSILRIQQVVRGDSAAYFCASSLGGSGANVLTFGAGSRLTVL.

The CDR3: CAHGVTGKETQYF. The CDR3 DNA is TGTGCCCACGGGGTCACAGGGAAAGAGACCCAGTACTTC. J is TRBJ2-5 and V is TRBV27; D may be TRBD1 (6 bases). Germline V gene lookup returns CDR1 MNHEY and CDR2 SMNVEV (reference sequence). The CDR3 has 13 amino acids. Trimming cost V 11 bases and J 3 bases, with 16 bases left between them.

The chain has TRBV18 and TRBJ1-1; 7 bases map to TRBD1. There are 13 residues in the CDR3. Germline V gene lookup returns CDR1 KGHSH and CDR2 LQKENI. The ends lost 4 bases at V and 7 bases at J; junction bases unmatched: 6. In DNA, the CDR3 is TGTGCCAGCTCACAGGGGACAGTTAGTGAAGCTTTCTTT. Amino acids: CASSQGTVSEAFF.

The chain uses TRBV7-8 and TRBJ2-4; maybe TRBD1 (5 bases). The CDR3 is 15 amino acids. Trimming stripped 4 bases from V and 5 bases from J, with 15 bases between. The germline V gene has CDR1 SGHVS and CDR2 FQNEAQ. Written as DNA, the CDR3 is TGTGCCAGCAGCTCTGGACAAGCATCCGAAAACATTCAGTACTTC. Residues: CASSSGQASENIQYF.

This rearrangement joins TRBV18 to TRBJ1-5; 8 bases map to TRBD1. The CDR3 totals 14 residues. Trimming at V came to 5 bases and at J to 4 bases, leaving 4 bases not matched to a gene. From germline, CDR1 is KGHSH and CDR2 LQKENI. The CDR3, as DNA: TGTGCCAGCTCAGGGCAGGGGGCGAATCAGCCCCAGCATTTT. It encodes CASSGQGANQPQHF. The full variable domain, completed using reference TRBV18 and TRBJ1-5, is NAGVMQNPRHLVRRRGQEARLRCSPMKGHSHVYWYRQLPEEGLKFMVYLQKENIIDESGMPKERFSAEFPKEGPSILRIQQVVRGDSAAYFCASSGQGANQPQHFGDGTRLSIL.

This sequence joins TRBV20-1 and TRBJ2-1; 10 bases line up with TRBD2. Germline lookup yields CDR1 DFQATT and CDR2 SNEGSKA (reference sequence). The junction had 11 bases not matched to a gene; V was cut back by 3 bases and J by 6 bases. This CDR3 comprises 16 residues. CDR3: CSASRTSGTRGNEQFF. The CDR3 nucleotides are TGCAGTGCTAGTCGGACTAGCGGAACCCGGGGCAATGAGCAGTTCTTC.

This rearrangement joins TRBV15 to TRBJ2-5; the D gene is possibly TRBD2 (5 bases). The CDR3 has 17 residues. Trimming removed 0 bases from V and 4 bases from J, with 18 bases in between. CDR1 and CDR2 from the germline V gene are LNHNV and YYDKDF (reference sequence). CDR3 protein: CATSRDPIRRAGETQYF. CDR3 nucleotides: TGTGCCACCAGCAGAGACCCCATCAGGCGGGCAGGAGAGACCCAGTACTTC.

This chain uses TRBV4-3 with TRBJ1-2; 9 bases match TRBD1. CDR3 length: 15 residues. Losses at the gene ends were 2 bases for V and 6 bases for J; bases not matched to a gene: 7. CDR1 and CDR2 (germline): LGHNA, YSLEER. DNA of the CDR3: TGCGCCAGCAGCCAACCCGGGACAGGGACCCATGGCTACACCTTC. The encoded protein is CASSQPGTGTHGYTF.

The chain carries TRBV25-1 and TRBJ2-1, with a tentative D call TRBD1 (6 bases). Germline loops: CDR1 MGHDK, CDR2 SYGVNS. CDR3 length: 14 residues. Deletions cut 4 bases from V and 0 bases from J, with 7 bases between. This CDR3 is CASSGTVSYNEQFF. CDR3 sequence (DNA): TGTGCCAGCAGTGGGACAGTCTCCTACAATGAGCAGTTCTTC.

The J gene is TRBJ1-2, the V gene TRBV25-1; 8 bases are shared with TRBD1. V shed 7 bases, J shed 0 bases, and the junction held 10 bases outside the gene matches. CDR3 size: 16 residues. The V gene's germline CDR1 is MGHDK and CDR2 SYGVNS. CDR3 protein: CASNDPSTGANYGYTF. The CDR3 DNA reads as TGTGCCAGCAATGACCCCTCGACAGGGGCTAACTATGGCTACACCTTC.

Only a few counts were recorded for this clone. The chain couples TRBV3-1 (or the pseudogene TRBV3-2) to TRBJ1-3, with no clear D. The CDR3 extends over 15 amino acids. Trimming removed 4 bases at V and 0 bases at J, with 10 bases between. From germline, CDR1 is LGHDT and CDR2 YNNKEL (reference sequence). The CDR3 nucleotides read TGTGCCAGCAGCCTTCATCTTAGCTCTGGAAACACCATATATTTT. The encoded protein is CASSLHLSSGNTIYF.